One sample yielded the 23 T cell receptor beta chains listed below, sequenced in a study of blood T cell repertoires in COVID-19. Measured with immunoSEQ multiplex PCR; TCRdb has only the in-frame clones, and not every one. The sample carries about 210,000 clones, roughly 86% recorded once. Sequenced material: peripheral blood. The receptor set was obtained from a woman in her thirties or forties with acute or convalescent COVID-19.

As regards this clone: Sequence at one end of the junction differs from germline and may be a read error. This chain joins TRBV6-5 and TRBJ2-7; the match to TRBD2 covers 12 bases. Germline V gives CDR1 MNHEY, CDR2 SVGAGI. The CDR3 is 15 amino acids. The CDR3 is CVSTPTGLAGLEQYF. The CDR3 coding sequence is TGTGTCAGCACTCCCACGGGACTAGCGGGTTTGGAGCAGTACTTC.

This rearrangement joins TRBV30 to TRBJ1-2, with D possibly matching TRBD1 (6 bases). The germline V gene has CDR1 GTSNPN and CDR2 SVGIG (reference sequence). The ends were cut back, 4 bases at V and 8 bases at J, with 17 bases in the middle. This CDR3 comprises 13 residues. This CDR3 reads CAWKGQTFRGYTF. Here the CDR3 DNA reads TGTGCCTGGAAGGGACAAACTTTTAGGGGCTACACCTTC.

This chain links TRBV19 with TRBJ2-1; TRBD2 aligns across 9 bases. The CDR3 is 15 amino acids. Trimming took 3 bases from V and 2 from J; bases not matched to a gene: 2. The germline gives CDR1 LNHDA, CDR2 SQIVND (reference sequence). CDR3 residues: CASSIASGTYNEQFF. In DNA, the CDR3 is TGTGCCAGTAGTATTGCTAGCGGGACCTACAATGAGCAGTTCTTC.

This chain connects TRBV2 to TRBJ2-3; D is uncertain. CDR1 SNHLY and CDR2 FYNNEI come from the germline V gene. Trimming cost V 8 bases and J 2 bases, with 8 bases left between them. There are 12 residues in the CDR3. The DNA for the CDR3 is TGTGCCAGCGAGGCGACCACAGATACGCAGTATTTT. Translation gives CASEATTDTQYF. Filled out from reference TRBV2 and TRBJ2-3, the complete variable domain reads EPEVTQTPSHQVTQMGQEVILRCVPISNHLYFYWYRQILGQKVEFLVSFYNNEISEKSEIFDDQFSVERPDGSNFTLKIRSTKLEDSAMYFCASEATTDTQYFGPGTRLTVL.

The rearrangement links TRBV9 to TRBJ2-1; the D gene is possibly TRBD1 (6 bases). The CDR3 consists of 17 residues. CDR1 and CDR2 from the germline V gene are SGDLS and YYNGEE. Trimming shortened V by 2 bases and J by 0 bases, and 15 bases separated the two germline ends. DNA of the CDR3: TGTGCCAGCAGCGTTTTGTGGGGCAGGGGCTCCTACAATGAGCAGTTCTTC. It is translated as CASSVLWGRGSYNEQFF.

The chain has TRBV3-1 (or the pseudogene TRBV3-2) and TRBJ2-3; TRBD2 matches 9 bases. V lost 4 bases, J lost 2 bases, and 7 bases stayed unmatched. The CDR3 has 16 residues. From germline, CDR1 is LGHDT and CDR2 YNNKEL (reference sequence). CDR3 protein: CASSLSGRRHTDTQYF. In DNA, the CDR3 is TGTGCCAGCAGCCTGAGCGGGAGGCGACACACAGATACGCAGTATTTT.

This clone was picked up one time. The rearrangement links TRBV5-1 to TRBJ1-2, with 12 nucleotides matching TRBD1. The CDR3 has 15 residues. Germline trimming cut 0 bases from V and 8 bases from J; bases unmatched to any gene: 5. Germline CDR1 and CDR2: SGHRS and YFSETQ. CDR3 in amino acids: CASSLEGQGARGYTF. The CDR3 bases are TGCGCCAGCAGCTTGGAGGGACAGGGGGCGCGAGGCTACACCTTC.

This chain joins TRBV19 and TRBJ2-4; D gene unclear. Germline CDR1 is LNHDA and CDR2 is SQIVND (reference sequence). The V end was cut by 6 bases, the J end by 2 bases, with 8 bases between. The CDR3 covers 13 residues. The DNA for the CDR3 is TGTGCCAGTAGAGCGCAAACCAAAAACATTCAGTACTTC. Its protein is CASRAQTKNIQYF.

The V call is TRBV24-1, the J call TRBJ2-7, with D uncertain. Trimming cost V 2 bases and J 1 base, with 11 bases left between them. CDR1 is KGHDR and CDR2 is SFDVKD in the germline V gene. This CDR3 is 15 amino acids long. The CDR3 sequence is CATSDWLYGSYEQYF. In DNA form, the CDR3 reads TGTGCCACCAGTGATTGGTTATACGGTTCCTACGAGCAGTACTTC.

The chain has TRBV10-3 and TRBJ2-2, with TRBD2 matching over 11 bases. Germline V CDR1 and CDR2: ENHRY, SYGVKD. Trimming took 6 bases from V and 5 from J; bases not matched to a gene: 11. The CDR3 runs to 17 residues. CDR3 DNA: TGTGCCATCAGCCTACTAGCGGGGGTCGAGGATACCGGGGAGCTGTTTTTT. Amino acids: CAISLLAGVEDTGELFF.

This clone was counted once. The V call is TRBV19, the J call TRBJ1-2; the match to TRBD1 covers 12 bases. J lost 7 bases, V lost 3 bases, and 6 bases had no gene match. Germline CDR1 reads LNHDA; CDR2 reads SQIVND (reference sequence). The length of the CDR3 is 15 residues. CDR3 DNA sequence: TGTGCCAGTAGTATGTCGGGACAGGGGGCTAGTGGCTACACCTTC. Amino acid sequence: CASSMSGQGASGYTF.

The chain links TRBV12-3 or TRBV12-4 to TRBJ2-7; maybe TRBD1 (6 bases). CDR3 size: 13 residues. V was trimmed by 6 bases and J by 4 bases, leaving 13 bases between them. This CDR3 is CASRPGQKYEQYF. Written as DNA, the CDR3 is TGTGCCAGCAGGCCAGGACAGAAATACGAGCAGTACTTC.

The CDR3 loop reads CASSITQSGSATYEQYF. DNA of the CDR3: TGCGCCAGCAGCATAACACAGAGCGGGAGTGCTACCTACGAGCAGTACTTC. The chain combines TRBV23-1 with TRBJ2-7, with TRBD2 identical over 8 bases. TRBV23-1 is an ORF; its function is uncertain. The length of the CDR3 is 17 residues. J was trimmed by 2 bases and V by 6 bases; bases with no gene match: 15.

J is TRBJ1-2 and V is TRBV7-2; perhaps TRBD1 as D (5 bases). The ends were cut back, 4 bases at V and 1 base at J, with 13 bases in the middle. Per the germline V gene, CDR1 is SGHTA and CDR2 is FQGNSA. The CDR3 covers 15 residues. The DNA of the CDR3 is TGTGCCAGCAGCTCCGGGGGAAAGGGTAACTATGGCTACACCTTC. This translates into CASSSGGKGNYGYTF.

This chain links TRBV5-1 with TRBJ2-5, with D possibly being TRBD2 (5 bases). The ends were cut back, 4 bases at V and 5 bases at J, with 15 bases in the middle. The CDR3 loop spans 14 amino acids. Germline lookup yields CDR1 SGHRS and CDR2 YFSETQ. CDR3 residues: CASSDGRTWETQYF. The CDR3 DNA sequence: TGCGCCAGCAGCGACGGTAGGACTTGGGAGACCCAGTACTTC.

The chain employs TRBV19 and TRBJ1-5, with 12 bases aligning to TRBD1. The V gene's germline CDR1 is LNHDA and CDR2 SQIVND (reference sequence). J lost 4 bases, V lost 4 bases, and 2 bases had no gene match. CDR3 length: 15 amino acids. The CDR3 region is CASSRDRGPNQPQHF. The CDR3 nucleotides read TGTGCCAGTAGTAGGGACAGGGGGCCTAATCAGCCCCAGCATTTT. Together with reference TRBV19 and TRBJ1-5, the CDR3 gives the full variable domain: DGGITQSPKYLFRKEGQNVTLSCEQNLNHDAMYWYRQDPGQGLRLIYYSQIVNDFQKGDIAEGYSVSREKKESFPLTVTSAQKNPTAFYLCASSRDRGPNQPQHFGDGTRLSIL.

The CDR3 loop is CASRGGQGYEQYF. The CDR3 DNA reads TGTGCCAGCAGGGGGGGACAGGGGTACGAGCAGTACTTC. The chain has TRBV27 and TRBJ2-7; 10 bases fit TRBD1. This CDR3 has 13 amino acids. Germline V lookup: CDR1 MNHEY, CDR2 SMNVEV (reference sequence). V gave up 6 bases and J gave up 4 bases; unmatched junction bases: 3.

Comment on this clone: The sample holds other DNA sequences that translate to the same CDR3. V usage is TRBV4-2 and J usage is TRBJ2-2; 8 nucleotides agree with TRBD1. Germline V gene sequence: CDR1 LGHNA, CDR2 YNFKEQ. V shed 1 base, J shed 1 base, and the junction held 5 bases outside the gene matches. This CDR3 has 17 amino acids. CDR3 in DNA: TGTGCCAGCAGCCAAGTCCGTGGACAGGGGAACACCGGGGAGCTGTTTTTT. Translation: CASSQVRGQGNTGELFF.

This rearrangement joins TRBV2 to TRBJ2-5; D is possibly TRBD1 (5 bases). The CDR3 contains 15 residues. Germline CDR1 SNHLY, CDR2 FYNNEI. V shed 5 bases and J shed 1 base, with 14 bases lying between them. This chain's CDR3 is CASSMQGTLQETQYF. The DNA of the CDR3 is TGTGCCAGCAGTATGCAGGGAACCCTCCAAGAGACCCAGTACTTC.

V is TRBV19 and J is TRBJ2-6; TRBD2 agrees at 10 bases. Germline assignment: CDR1 LNHDA and CDR2 SQIVND (reference sequence). The CDR3 consists of 18 residues. Unmatched junction bases numbered 11, after V lost 5 bases and J lost 4 bases. CDR3 sequence: CASSEERGGPLGANVLTF. The CDR3 coding sequence is TGTGCCAGTAGTGAAGAGCGGGGGGGCCCTCTAGGGGCCAACGTCCTGACTTTC.

The rearrangement joins TRBV29-1 to TRBJ1-6; D may be TRBD1 (6 bases). The germline V and J ends were trimmed by 6 bases and 5 bases, with 14 bases remaining between them. The CDR3 has 14 amino acids. Germline V lookup: CDR1 SQVTM, CDR2 ANQGSEA. Written as DNA, the CDR3 is TGCAGCGTACGCGGACAGTCTAATAATTCACCCCTCCACTTT. Amino acid sequence: CSVRGQSNNSPLHF.

This sequence joins TRBV24-1 and TRBJ2-1; 8 bases map to TRBD2. CDR3 length: 16 amino acids. The junction had 10 bases not matched to a gene; V was cut back by 4 bases and J by 6 bases. The V gene's germline CDR1 is KGHDR and CDR2 SFDVKD. CDR3 sequence (DNA): TGTGCCACCAGTGACCCGGGACTAGTCAACGCCAATGAGCAGTTCTTC. Amino acids: CATSDPGLVNANEQFF.

This clone was seen a handful of times. This chain uses TRBV30 with TRBJ1-1; tentatively, D is TRBD1 (5 bases). CDR3 size: 13 residues. CDR1 is GTSNPN, CDR2 SVGIG, per germline (reference sequence). V shed 4 bases and J shed 4 bases, with 13 bases lying between them. Here the CDR3 reads CAWISRVGTEAFF. The DNA for the CDR3 is TGTGCCTGGATAAGCAGGGTAGGCACTGAAGCTTTCTTT. The full variable domain, rest sourced from reference TRBV30 and TRBJ1-1, is SQTIHQWPATLVQPVGSPLSLECTVEGTSNPNLYWYRQAAGRGLQLLFYSVGIGQISSEVPQNLSASRPQDRQFILSSKKLLLSDSGFYLCAWISRVGTEAFFGQGTRLTVV.